The T cell receptor (beta chain) under discussion was sequenced for a study of blood T cell repertoires in COVID-19. Study details: Acute and convalescent COVID-19 specimens originated in the United States, Italy and Spain.

The junction had 6 bases not matched to a gene; V was cut back by 5 bases and J by 4 bases. The CDR3 runs 16 residues. Germline V lookup: CDR1 SGHTA, CDR2 FQGTGA. Per the original methods: Nucleated cell number was recorded as an estimate derived from reference gene primer amplification. The assay was immunoSEQ multiplex PCR, and TCRdb's table has in-frame clones only and misses some. V, J and clone size are those of that table, while D and trimming were read from the DNA. The sample lists approximately 210,000 clones, 89% occurring once. The clonotype comes from a woman aged 40 to 49 with acute or convalescent COVID-19. The rearrangement links TRBV7-3 to TRBJ2-3, with 13 bases that match TRBD2. Source material: peripheral blood. This chain's CDR3 is CASSRTSGGGSDTQYF. DNA of the CDR3: TGTGCCAGCAGCCGGACTAGCGGGGGAGGGTCAGATACGCAGTATTTT. Together with reference TRBV7-3 and TRBJ2-3, the CDR3 gives the full variable domain: GAGVSQTPSNKVTEKGKYVELRCDPISGHTALYWYRQSLGQGPEFLIYFQGTGAADDSGLPNDRFFAVRPEGSVSTLKIQRTERGDSAVYLCASSRTSGGGSDTQYFGPGTRLTVL.